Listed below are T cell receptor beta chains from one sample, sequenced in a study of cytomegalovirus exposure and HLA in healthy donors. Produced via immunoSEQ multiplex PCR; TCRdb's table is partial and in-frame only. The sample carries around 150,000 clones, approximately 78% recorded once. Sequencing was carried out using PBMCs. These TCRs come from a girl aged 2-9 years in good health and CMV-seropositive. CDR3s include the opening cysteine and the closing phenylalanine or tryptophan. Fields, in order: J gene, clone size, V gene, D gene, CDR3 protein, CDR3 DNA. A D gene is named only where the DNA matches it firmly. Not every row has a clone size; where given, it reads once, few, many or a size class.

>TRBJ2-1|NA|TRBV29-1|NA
CSVGPNEQFF
TGCAGCGTTGGGCCCAATGAGCAGTTCTTC
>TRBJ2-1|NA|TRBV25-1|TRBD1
CASSGWTGKSYNEQFF
TGTGCCAGCAGTGGATGGACAGGGAAATCCTACAATGAGCAGTTCTTC
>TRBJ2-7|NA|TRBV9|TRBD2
CASSESLGLAGVRGEQYF
TGTGCCAGCAGCGAATCATTAGGACTAGCGGGAGTTAGAGGCGAGCAGTACTTC
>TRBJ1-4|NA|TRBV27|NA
CASSPRGNGEKLFF
TGTGCCAGCAGTCCCCGAGGTAACGGTGAAAAACTGTTTTTT
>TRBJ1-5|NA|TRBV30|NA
CAWSVPVESF
TGTGCCTGGAGTGTACCGGTGGAGAGCTTT
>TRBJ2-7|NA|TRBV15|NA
CATSRAGFSSYEQYF
TGTGCCACCAGCAGAGCAGGGTTCAGCTCCTACGAGCAGTACTTC
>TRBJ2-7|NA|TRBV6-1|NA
CASLEGRDRYF
TGTGCCAGCCTAGAGGGAAGGGATCGGTACTTC
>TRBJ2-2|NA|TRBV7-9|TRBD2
CSSSFGTRAPTGELFF
TGTTCCAGCAGCTTCGGGACTAGAGCCCCCACCGGGGAGCTGTTTTTT
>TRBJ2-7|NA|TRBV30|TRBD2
CAWFSPSGSSYEQYF
TGTGCCTGGTTTAGCCCTAGCGGGAGCTCCTACGAGCAGTACTTC
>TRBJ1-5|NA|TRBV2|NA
CASSGTVNQPQHF
TGTGCCAGCAGTGGGACAGTCAATCAGCCCCAGCATTTT
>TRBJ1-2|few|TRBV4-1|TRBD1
CASSLSGGLGYGYTF
TGCGCCAGCAGCTTATCAGGGGGCTTGGGCTATGGCTACACCTTC
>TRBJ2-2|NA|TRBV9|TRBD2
CASSDNRLAENTGELFF
TGTGCCAGCAGCGACAACCGACTAGCGGAAAACACCGGGGAGCTGTTTTTT
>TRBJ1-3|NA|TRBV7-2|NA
CASSSVGDTIYF
TGTGCCAGCAGCTCTGTCGGGGACACCATATATTTT
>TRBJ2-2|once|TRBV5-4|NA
CASSLEQGGGGELFF
TGTGCCAGCAGCTTGGAACAGGGAGGGGGCGGGGAGCTGTTTTTT
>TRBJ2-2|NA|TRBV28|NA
CASGRVTGELFF
TGTGCCAGCGGCAGGGTCACCGGGGAGCTGTTTTTT
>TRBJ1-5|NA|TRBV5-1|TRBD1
CASSPTGFSNQPQHF
TGCGCCAGCAGCCCGACAGGGTTCAGCAATCAGCCCCAGCATTTT
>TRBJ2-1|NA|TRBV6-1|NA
CASSEVVEINEQFF
TGTGCCAGCAGTGAAGTTGTTGAGATAAATGAGCAGTTCTTC
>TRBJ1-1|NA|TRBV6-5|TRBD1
CASSPGQGTTEAFF
TGTGCCAGCAGTCCGGGACAGGGGACCACTGAAGCTTTCTTT
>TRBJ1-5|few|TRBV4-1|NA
CASSQVLGQPQHF
TGCGCCAGCAGCCAAGTTCTAGGCCAGCCCCAGCATTTT
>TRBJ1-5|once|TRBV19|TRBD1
CASSSDRAQPQHF
TGTGCCAGTAGTTCCGACAGGGCTCAGCCCCAGCATTTT
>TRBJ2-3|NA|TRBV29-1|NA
CSVVPGGQDTQYF
TGCAGCGTCGTCCCCGGGGGGCAGGATACGCAGTATTTT
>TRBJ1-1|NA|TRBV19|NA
CASKVGAGERTEAFF
TGTGCCAGTAAAGTCGGGGCAGGGGAGAGAACTGAAGCTTTCTTT
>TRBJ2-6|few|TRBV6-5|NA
CASSYVGGANVLTF
TGTGCCAGCAGTTACGTCGGGGGGGCCAACGTCCTGACTTTC
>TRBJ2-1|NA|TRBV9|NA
CASRVWRKGFYNEQFF
TGTGCCAGCAGGGTCTGGCGGAAAGGTTTCTACAATGAGCAGTTCTTC
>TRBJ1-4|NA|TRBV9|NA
CASSVGGEEKLFF
TGTGCCAGCAGCGTCGGGGGGGAAGAAAAACTGTTTTTT
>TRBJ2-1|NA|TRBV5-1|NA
CASSFSRSEQFF
TGCGCCAGCAGCTTCTCGAGGAGTGAGCAGTTCTTC
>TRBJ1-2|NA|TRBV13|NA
CASSPSWFGVGNAIGYTF
TGTGCCAGCAGCCCTTCATGGTTCGGGGTGGGGAACGCTATCGGCTACACCTTC
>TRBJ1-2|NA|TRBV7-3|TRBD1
CASSLSRGQGYTF
TGTGCCAGCAGCTTAAGCAGGGGGCAAGGCTACACCTTC
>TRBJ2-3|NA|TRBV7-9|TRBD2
CVSGAEPDTQYF
TGTGTCAGCGGGGCGGAACCAGATACGCAGTATTTT
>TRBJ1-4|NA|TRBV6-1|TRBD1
CASNTGTGRQKLFF
TGTGCCAGCAATACCGGGACAGGGAGGCAGAAACTGTTTTTT
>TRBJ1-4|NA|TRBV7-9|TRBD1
CASRTGTGNEKLFF
TGTGCCAGCAGAACCGGGACAGGGAATGAAAAACTGTTTTTT
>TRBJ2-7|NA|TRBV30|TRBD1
CAWSVAGGTYEQYF
TGTGCCTGGAGTGTCGCAGGGGGCACTTACGAGCAGTACTTC
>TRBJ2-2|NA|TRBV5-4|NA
CASSPSSGPRGGELFF
TGTGCCAGCAGCCCATCCAGCGGACCCAGGGGCGGGGAGCTGTTTTTT
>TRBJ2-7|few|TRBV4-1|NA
CASSPKPGGLYEQYF
TGCGCCAGCAGCCCCAAACCCGGGGGACTCTACGAGCAGTACTTC
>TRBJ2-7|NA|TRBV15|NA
CATSRDRQIPYEQYF
TGTGCCACCAGCAGAGATCGACAGATTCCCTACGAGCAGTACTTC
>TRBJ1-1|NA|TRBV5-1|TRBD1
CASSLVEQGDTEAFF
TGCGCCAGCAGCTTGGTCGAACAGGGGGACACTGAAGCTTTCTTT
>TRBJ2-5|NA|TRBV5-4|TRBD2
CASSFKDSGIETQYF
TGTGCCAGCAGCTTTAAAGATAGCGGGATAGAGACCCAGTACTTC
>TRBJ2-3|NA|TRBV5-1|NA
CASSLGSSTDTQYF
TGCGCCAGCAGCTTGGGCAGTAGCACAGATACGCAGTATTTT
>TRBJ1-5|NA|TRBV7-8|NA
CASSLGGLEERRPQHF
TGTGCCAGCAGCTTAGGGGGGCTCGAGGAGCGTAGACCCCAGCATTTT
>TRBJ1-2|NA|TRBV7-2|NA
CASSLEMAGYTF
TGTGCCAGCAGCTTAGAGATGGCAGGCTACACCTTC
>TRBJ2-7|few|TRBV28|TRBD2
CASSSSLLAGSSYEQYF
TGTGCCAGCAGTTCGAGCCTTCTAGCGGGAAGCTCCTACGAGCAGTACTTC
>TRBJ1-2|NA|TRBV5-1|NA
CASSPGPLRALRANYGYTF
TGCGCCAGCAGCCCTGGCCCATTGCGGGCCCTGCGTGCTAACTATGGCTACACCTTC
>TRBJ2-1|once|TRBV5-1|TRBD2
CASSLGGEGPEQFF
TGCGCCAGCAGCTTGGGGGGGGAGGGCCCTGAGCAGTTCTTC
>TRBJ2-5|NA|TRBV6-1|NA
CASAGQGETQYF
TGTGCCAGCGCGGGGCAGGGAGAGACCCAGTACTTC
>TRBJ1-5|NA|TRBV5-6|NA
CASSLEGQPQHF
TGTGCCAGCAGCTTGGAGGGGCAGCCCCAGCATTTT
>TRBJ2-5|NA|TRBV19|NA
CASSIDGSPQETQYF
TGTGCCAGTAGTATAGACGGGTCTCCTCAAGAGACCCAGTACTTC
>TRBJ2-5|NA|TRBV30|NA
CAWSVQGAETQYF
TGTGCCTGGAGTGTACAAGGGGCGGAGACCCAGTACTTC
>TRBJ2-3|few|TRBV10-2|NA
CASSERQSTDTQYF
TGCGCCAGCAGTGAGAGACAGAGCACAGATACGCAGTATTTT
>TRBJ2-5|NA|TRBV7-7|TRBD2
CASSRGTSGPQGQYF
TGTGCTAGCAGCCGGGGGACTAGCGGCCCCCAGGGCCAGTACTTC